The source of this TCR beta chain is a study of blood T cells in healthy people across ages. The CDR3 has 19 residues. The ends lost 3 bases at V and 2 bases at J; junction bases unmatched: 16. Looked up from germline, CDR1 is MGHRA and CDR2 is YSYEKL. PBMCs, at least 7 million per sample, were isolated. Alongside a J-beta primer mix, a sample-barcoded 5' primer served in a second PCR lasting 7 to 11 cycles. TCRdb re-called the 5' RACE reads with MiXCR, one entry per CDR3 protein. The table has 800,000 to 1,000,000 distinct CDR3 sequences, around 49% seen once; the top ten hold 13%. This TCR came from a man aged 25 to 40 in good health. Specimen: blood. The rearrangement links TRBV4-1 to TRBJ2-7; 10 bases align to TRBD2. Here the CDR3 reads CASSHWSSGGVGQTYEQYF. In nucleotides, the CDR3 is TGCGCCAGCAGCCACTGGAGCAGCGGGGGGGTAGGTCAAACCTACGAGCAGTACTTC.